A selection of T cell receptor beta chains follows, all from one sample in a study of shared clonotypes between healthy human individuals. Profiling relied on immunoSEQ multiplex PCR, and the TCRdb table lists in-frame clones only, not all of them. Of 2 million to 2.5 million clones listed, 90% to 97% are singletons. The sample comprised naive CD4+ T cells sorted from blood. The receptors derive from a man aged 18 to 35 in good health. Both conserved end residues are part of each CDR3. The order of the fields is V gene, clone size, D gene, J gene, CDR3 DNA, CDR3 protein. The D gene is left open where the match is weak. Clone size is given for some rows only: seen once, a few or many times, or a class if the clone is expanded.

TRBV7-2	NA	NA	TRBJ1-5	TGTGCCAGCAGCTTAGATTCTGGACACTACAGCAATCAGCCCCAGCATTTT	CASSLDSGHYSNQPQHF
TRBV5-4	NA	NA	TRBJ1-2	TGTGCCAGCAGCCCGGCGGGGGCGGATGGCTACACCTTC	CASSPAGADGYTF
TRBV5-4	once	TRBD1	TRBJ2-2	TGTGCCAGCAGCCGGGACAGGGCAGGCACCGGGGAGCTGTTTTTT	CASSRDRAGTGELFF
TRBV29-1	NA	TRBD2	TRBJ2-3	TGCAGCGTTGAGGGGACTAGCGGGAGGGCCCCAGATACGCAGTATTTT	CSVEGTSGRAPDTQYF
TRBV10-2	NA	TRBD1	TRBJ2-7	TGCGCCAGCACCGAATTCTCCGGGACAGGGACGAAAGAGCAGTACTTC	CASTEFSGTGTKEQYF
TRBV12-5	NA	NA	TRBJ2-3	TGTGCTAGTGGTACACTTAGCGATAGCACAGATACGCAGTATTTT	CASGTLSDSTDTQYF
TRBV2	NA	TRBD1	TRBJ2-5	TGTGCCAGCAGTATAGGGGGCGCTCCCCAAGAGACCCAGTACTTC	CASSIGGAPQETQYF
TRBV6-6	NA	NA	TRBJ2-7	TGTGCCAGCAGTGACCGGGACCAGCGCTACGAGCAGTACTTC	CASSDRDQRYEQYF
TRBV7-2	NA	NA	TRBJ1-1	TGTGCCAGCAGCCCCGATATGACAGAGAACACTGAAGCTTTCTTT	CASSPDMTENTEAFF
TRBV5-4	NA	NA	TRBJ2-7	TGTGCCAGCAGCCTAGACAACCTCCCCCGCGAGCAGTACTTC	CASSLDNLPREQYF
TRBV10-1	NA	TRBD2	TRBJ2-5	TGCGCCAGCAGTAAATCCGGTAGCGGGGGGGCGAGGGAGACCCAGTACTTC	CASSKSGSGGARETQYF
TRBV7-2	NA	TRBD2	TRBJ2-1	TGTGCCAGCAGCTCTCTAGCGGGGAGCTACAATGAGCAGTTCTTC	CASSSLAGSYNEQFF
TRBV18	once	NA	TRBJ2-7	TGTACCAGCTCCCCCAGCTCCTACGAGCAGTACTTC	CTSSPSSYEQYF
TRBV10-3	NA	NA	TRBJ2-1	TGTGCCATCAGCCAAAGTGGTGTGGGGGTCTCCTACAATGAGCAGTTCTTC	CAISQSGVGVSYNEQFF
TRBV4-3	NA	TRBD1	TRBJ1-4	TGCGCCAGCAGCGCGAACAGGGGAACTAATGAAAAACTGTTTTTT	CASSANRGTNEKLFF
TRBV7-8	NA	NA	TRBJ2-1	TGTGCCAGCAGCCCCCGGGGCCTGGGGACGGAGGAGCAGTTCTTC	CASSPRGLGTEEQFF
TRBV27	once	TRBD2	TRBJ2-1	TGTGCCAGCAGTTTACTAGCGGGAGGGAGAGAATATGAGCAGTTCTTC	CASSLLAGGREYEQFF
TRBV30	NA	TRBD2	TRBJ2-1	TGTGCCTGGACTAGCGGGCCCTCCGGACAGTTCTTC	CAWTSGPSGQFF
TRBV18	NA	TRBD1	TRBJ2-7	TGTGCCAGCTCACCACGGCGGGACAGGGGAGTTGGGTACGAGCAGTACTTC	CASSPRRDRGVGYEQYF
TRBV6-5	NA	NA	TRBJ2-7	TGTGCCAGCAGTTACTCCTGGCGGGACCCCTACGAGCAGTACTTC	CASSYSWRDPYEQYF
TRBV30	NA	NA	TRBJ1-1	TGTGCCTGGAGTTCGCAGGAGAACACTGAAGCTTTCTTT	CAWSSQENTEAFF
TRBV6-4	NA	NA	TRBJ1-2	TGTGCCAGCAGTGGTGAAGGGTATGGCTACACCTTC	CASSGEGYGYTF
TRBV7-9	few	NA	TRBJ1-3	TGTGCCAGCAGCTTGGAGGCGATAGGAAACACCATATATTTT	CASSLEAIGNTIYF
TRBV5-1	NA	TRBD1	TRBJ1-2	TGCGCCAGCGGACCTCTGACAGGGCTTTATGGCTACACCTTC	CASGPLTGLYGYTF
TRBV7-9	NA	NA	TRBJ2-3	TGTGCCAGCAGCTGGGGTAGGGACGGGACGCAGTATTTT	CASSWGRDGTQYF
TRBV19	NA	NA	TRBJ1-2	TGTGCCACACGAGTGGGGGATGGCTACACCTTC	CATRVGDGYTF
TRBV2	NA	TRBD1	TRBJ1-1	TGTGCCAGCAGAGGGACAGGGAACACTGAAGCTTTCTTT	CASRGTGNTEAFF
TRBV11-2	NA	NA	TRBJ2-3	TGTGCCAGCAGCTTATGGCGGGGAGCGACAGATACGCAGTATTTT	CASSLWRGATDTQYF
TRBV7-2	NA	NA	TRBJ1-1	TGTGCCAGCGGCCGGGAGATGAACACTGAAGCTTTCTTT	CASGREMNTEAFF
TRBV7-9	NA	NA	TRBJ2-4	TGTGCCAGCAGCTTAGGAAGGAAAAACATTCAGTACTTC	CASSLGRKNIQYF
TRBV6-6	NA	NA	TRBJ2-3	TGTGCCAGCAGCCAATCTCTAGCGACTAGCACAGATACGCAGTATTTT	CASSQSLATSTDTQYF
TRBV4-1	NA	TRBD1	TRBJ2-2	TGCGCCAGCAGCCAAGATTTGGGGGACAGGACCACCGGGGAGCTGTTTTTT	CASSQDLGDRTTGELFF
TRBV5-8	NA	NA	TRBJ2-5	TGTGCCAGCAGCTTGAGGACCCTTGGGACCCAGTACTTC	CASSLRTLGTQYF
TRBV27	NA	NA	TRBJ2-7	TGTGCCAGCAGCCTCTCCGGGACACAGTTCTACGAGCAGTACTTC	CASSLSGTQFYEQYF
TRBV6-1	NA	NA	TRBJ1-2	TGTGCCAGCAGTGAAGAAGGAGGGGGACTCGGGACGGAGAATGGCTACACCTTC	CASSEEGGGLGTENGYTF
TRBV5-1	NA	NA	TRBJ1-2	TGCGCCAGCAGCTTTGGGACTTCTAACTATGGCTACACCTTC	CASSFGTSNYGYTF
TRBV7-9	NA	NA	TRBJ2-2	TGTGCCAGCAGCTTAGCCCTGCAAGTACCCGGGGAGCTGTTTTTT	CASSLALQVPGELFF
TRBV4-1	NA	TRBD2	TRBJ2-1	TGCGCCAGCAGCCAAGACCGACTAGCGGGAGGGCATGAGCAGTTCTTC	CASSQDRLAGGHEQFF
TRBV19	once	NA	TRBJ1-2	TGTGCCAGTAGTATCGGTACACAGGGCTCGTTTTATGGCTACACCTTC	CASSIGTQGSFYGYTF
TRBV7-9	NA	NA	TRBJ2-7	TGTGCCAGCAGCTCACGGGGGAGCTCCTACGAGCAGTACTTC	CASSSRGSSYEQYF
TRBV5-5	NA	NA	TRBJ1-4	TGTGCCAGCACGCGCATACGGCAGGGTGATGAAAAACTGTTTTTT	CASTRIRQGDEKLFF
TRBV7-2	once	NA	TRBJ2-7	TGTGCCAGCAGCTTAGTGGGGCAATTCTACGAGCAGTACTTC	CASSLVGQFYEQYF
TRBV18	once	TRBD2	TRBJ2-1	TGTGCCAGCTCACCACCGGTGGTAGCGGGATTCTACAATGAGCAGTTCTTC	CASSPPVVAGFYNEQFF
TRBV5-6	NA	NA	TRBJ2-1	TGTGCCAGCAGCGGCGGGATTTCCTACAATGAGCAGTTCTTC	CASSGGISYNEQFF
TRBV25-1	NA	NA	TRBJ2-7	TGTGCCAGCAGTGAAGGGACGTCAACCTACGAGCAGTACTTC	CASSEGTSTYEQYF
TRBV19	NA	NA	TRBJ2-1	TGTGCCAGTAGTACCGGGGAGGCAAGGTTGTTCGGTGAGCAGTTCTTC	CASSTGEARLFGEQFF
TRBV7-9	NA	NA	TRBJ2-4	TGTGCCAGCAGCATACAAAGAGACATTCAGTACTTC	CASSIQRDIQYF
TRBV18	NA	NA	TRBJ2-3	TGTGCCAGCCACAGTAGCACAGATACGCAGTATTTT	CASHSSTDTQYF
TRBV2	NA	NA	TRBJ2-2	TGTGCCAGCAGGGCCAGGGCGGCCGGGGAGCTGTTTTTT	CASRARAAGELFF
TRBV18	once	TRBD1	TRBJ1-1	TGTGCCAGCTCACCCTGGACAGGCCCCTCTGAAGCTTTCTTT	CASSPWTGPSEAFF
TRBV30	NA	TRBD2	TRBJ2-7	TGTGCCTGGAGTGAAAATCCGAGCGGGACGGTGCAGTACTTC	CAWSENPSGTVQYF
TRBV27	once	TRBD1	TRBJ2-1	TGTGCCAGCAGTTCGACAGGGGGGACTGAGCAGTTCTTC	CASSSTGGTEQFF